This T cell receptor beta chain was captured by sequencing in a study of T cell responses to AZD1222 COVID-19 vaccine. This clone has just one count. Antigen specificity is unknown. CDR1 and CDR2 (germline): LNHNV, YYDKDF (reference sequence). V was pared by 9 bases and J by 0 bases, with 11 bases between. The CDR3 has 13 amino acids. Study-level findings and limits: Most donors were white British, females outnumbered males, and clonal diversity was possibly underestimated. Only a handful of people who got AZD1222 tested seropositive at baseline. No day 14 peak samples; only post-peak repertoires were characterized.

Sequencing used immunoSEQ multiplex PCR; TCRdb keeps in-frame clones, though not all of them. This sample has some 40,000 clones, with around three quarters found just once. Sequencing used peripheral blood, obtained 28 days after the second dose of the MenACWY control vaccine. This TCR was recovered from an adult who received the MenACWY meningococcal vaccine as a control. The rearrangement uses TRBV15 and TRBJ1-1; D is possibly TRBD1 (6 bases). CDR3 protein: CATYGTLNTEAFF. DNA of the CDR3: TGTGCCACGTATGGGACACTGAACACTGAAGCTTTCTTT.